Following are 3 T cell receptor beta chains from one sample sequenced in a study of blood T cells in healthy people across ages. A sample-barcoded 5' primer and a J-beta primer mix were used in a second PCR of about 6 to 12 cycles. TCRdb itself ran the 5' RACE reads through MiXCR, one entry per CDR3 protein. Of roughly 800,000 distinct CDR3 sequences listed, about 53% are singletons. The sample was blood. The receptors shown here come from a man of 80 years or more in good health.

The chain is built from TRBV10-3 and TRBJ2-1, with D tentatively TRBD2 (6 bases). The V gene's germline CDR1 is ENHRY and CDR2 SYGVKD. The length of the CDR3 is 14 residues. Trimming pared 4 bases from V and 4 bases from J, leaving 11 bases between. CDR3 DNA sequence: TGTGCCATCAGTGCGGGAGACAGTTACAATGAGCAGTTCTTC. This codes for CAISAGDSYNEQFF.

This clonotype was observed a few times. The chain recombines TRBV12-3 or TRBV12-4 with TRBJ2-1, with 14 bases that match TRBD2. The V gene end was trimmed by 1 base and the J gene end by 7 bases; junction bases not matched to a gene: 3. CDR3 length: 16 residues. CDR3: CASSLGGLAGVNEQFF. DNA of the CDR3: TGTGCCAGCAGTTTAGGGGGACTAGCGGGAGTTAATGAGCAGTTCTTC.

The table lists this clonotype with a few counts. The J gene is TRBJ2-4, the V gene TRBV20-1, with 12 bases that match TRBD2. J was trimmed by 0 bases and V by 0 bases; bases with no gene match: 3. Germline loops: CDR1 DFQATT, CDR2 SNEGSKA (reference sequence). CDR3 length: 17 residues. CDR3 protein: CSARDPGLAGAKNIQYF. For the CDR3, the DNA is TGCAGTGCTAGAGATCCGGGACTAGCGGGAGCCAAAAACATTCAGTACTTC.